This T cell receptor beta chain originates from a study of blood T cell repertoires in COVID-19. Study information: Both acute and convalescent COVID-19 samples were obtained from the United States, Italy and Spain.

V shed 5 bases and J shed 4 bases, with 14 bases lying between them. The CDR3 is 14 amino acids. Looked up from germline, CDR1 is SGHDN and CDR2 is FVKESK. Under the authors' procedure: How many nucleated cells were present was estimated from reference gene primer amplification. Profiling relied on immunoSEQ multiplex PCR, and the TCRdb table lists in-frame clones only, not all of them. V, J and clone size derive from that table, while D and trimming were established from the DNA sequence. The sample comprises about 98,000 clones, approximately 86% of which are singletons, and 9.5% to 13% rests with the top ten.

This clonotype was sampled from a man in his 70s with active or convalescent COVID-19. Sequencing was done on a sample of peripheral blood. V is TRBV14 and J is TRBJ1-2; maybe TRBD1 (6 bases). CDR3 sequence: CASSADRLIYGYTF. The CDR3 region has the DNA TGTGCCAGCAGCGCCGACAGGCTCATCTATGGCTACACCTTC. The whole variable domain, remainder taken from reference TRBV14 and TRBJ1-2, is EAGVTQFPSHSVIEKGQTVTLRCDPISGHDNLYWYRRVMGKEIKFLLHFVKESKQDESGMPNNRFLAERTGGTYSTLKVQPAELEDSGVYFCASSADRLIYGYTFGSGTRLTVV.